This T cell receptor beta chain was sequenced in a study of blood T cell repertoires in COVID-19. Overall study context: COVID-19 samples, acute and convalescent, were from the United States, Italy and Spain.

Here immunoSEQ multiplex PCR was the method, and the copy in TCRdb shows in-frame clones only, minus some. This table holds 200,000 to 250,000 clones, 65% to 85% found once. The CDR3 spans 19 residues. The trim removed 5 bases at V and 5 bases at J, leaving 14 bases unmatched. Germline CDR1 and CDR2: LNHDA and SQIVND (reference sequence). This clone has a single count. The rearrangement uses TRBV19 and TRBJ2-2; TRBD2 matches at 13 bases. What was sequenced was PBMCs or T cells enriched from blood (not recorded which). This TCR came from a woman in her 40s with acute COVID-19. Written as DNA, the CDR3 is TGTGCCAGTAGTCCCTTTGGACTAGCGGGGGCTTTGGGTACCGGGGAGCTGTTTTTT. Translated, it gives CASSPFGLAGALGTGELFF.